Following are 9 T cell receptor beta chains from one sample sequenced in a study of T-cell reconstitution after alpha-beta-depleted transplantation in children. For TCRbeta, the library was prepared with unique molecular identifiers. TCRdb reanalysed the PCR reads using MiXCR and keeps one entry per CDR3 protein. The repertoire holds around 960,000 distinct CDR3 sequences, with about 30% as singletons. The sample consisted of PBMCs, mostly from graft donor cells, taken 360 days after TCRalphabeta/CD19-depleted stem cell transplant. These receptors were taken from a boy less than two years old who had a stem cell transplant for SCID, so the T cells may come from the graft donor.

In its sample, this clonotype was seen a few times. V gene TRBV20-1 combines with J gene TRBJ2-3; the D gene could be TRBD1 or TRBD2 (5 bases each). Germline V gives CDR1 DFQATT, CDR2 SNEGSKA (reference sequence). This CDR3 comprises 14 residues. V was cut by 1 base and J by 0 bases, with 8 bases left in between. This chain's CDR3 is CSARVGTSTDTQYF. The DNA for the CDR3 is TGCAGTGCTAGAGTCGGGACCAGCACAGATACGCAGTATTTT.

J is TRBJ2-1 and V is TRBV4-1, with D tentatively TRBD2 (7 bases). Germline CDR1 and CDR2: MGHRA and YSYEKL. V lost 4 bases and J lost 13, with 20 bases in between. CDR3 length: 14 residues. The CDR3 region is CASSPTLGGGNQFF. The CDR3 DNA is TGCGCCAGCAGCCCGACTCTAGGGGGGGGAAACCAGTTCTTC.

This clonotype was counted only a few times. CDR3 region: CASSAQDRHHEQYF. The CDR3, as DNA: TGTGCCAGCAGCGCCCAGGACAGGCACCACGAGCAGTACTTC. The chain combines TRBV27 with TRBJ2-7, with 7 bases identical to TRBD1. CDR3 length: 14 residues. Looked up from germline, CDR1 is MNHEY and CDR2 is SMNVEV (reference sequence). V shed 6 bases, J shed 5 bases, and the junction held 10 bases outside the gene matches.

The rearrangement joins TRBV11-2 to TRBJ1-2, with 7 bases that match TRBD1. After removal of 3 bases from V and 4 bases from J, the junction contained 8 bases not matched to a gene. Germline V CDR1 and CDR2: SGHAT, FQNNGV. The CDR3 spans 15 residues. CDR3 DNA sequence: TGTGCCAGCAGCTTTAATGTGGACAGGAGCTATGGCTACACCTTC. The encoded protein is CASSFNVDRSYGYTF. The full variable domain, rest sourced from reference TRBV11-2 and TRBJ1-2, is EAGVAQSPRYKIIEKRQSVAFWCNPISGHATLYWYQQILGQGPKLLIQFQNNGVVDDSQLPKDRFSAERLKGVDSTLKIQPAKLEDSAVYLCASSFNVDRSYGYTFGSGTRLTVV.

This clonotype showed up many times. The rearrangement joins TRBV7-9 to TRBJ1-2; D remains unclear. The CDR3 is 14 amino acids. Between the trimmed V and J ends, which lost 6 bases and 4 bases, there was a span of 15 bases. Looked up from germline, CDR1 is SEHNR and CDR2 is FQNEAQ (reference sequence). CDR3 residues: CASRPERGPYGYTF. Written as DNA, the CDR3 is TGTGCCAGCAGACCGGAACGGGGTCCCTATGGCTACACCTTC.

Here the CDR3 reads CASTPMVRAEAFF. CDR3 sequence (DNA): TGTGCCAGCACTCCCATGGTGCGGGCTGAAGCTTTCTTT. The chain uses TRBV7-9 and TRBJ1-1; D gene uncertain. V was pared by 7 bases and J by 6 bases, with 15 bases between. Germline values: CDR1 SEHNR, CDR2 FQNEAQ (reference sequence). The length of the CDR3 is 13 residues.

CDR3: CAISGPPSYEQYF. CDR3 sequence (DNA): TGTGCCATCAGCGGGCCACCCTCCTACGAGCAGTACTTC. V usage is TRBV10-3 and J usage is TRBJ2-7; D not resolved. Trimming pared 6 bases from V and 0 bases from J, leaving 9 bases between. CDR1 is ENHRY and CDR2 is SYGVKD in the germline V gene. CDR3 size: 13 residues.

J is TRBJ1-2 and V is TRBV24-1; D remains unclear. This CDR3 contains 12 residues. Trimming shortened V by 2 bases and J by 7 bases, and 7 bases separated the two germline ends. Germline CDR1 and CDR2: KGHDR and SFDVKD. CDR3 DNA: TGTGCCACCAGTGATTCCGGACCTGGCTACACCTTC. It yields the protein CATSDSGPGYTF.

This clonotype was seen a few times. The V gene is TRBV2, the J gene TRBJ2-4; weak D call: TRBD2 (5 bases). Trimming cost V 8 bases and J 0 bases, with 8 bases left between them. The CDR3 extends over 13 amino acids. In germline, CDR1 is SNHLY, CDR2 FYNNEI. The CDR3 region is CASGLAAKNIQYF. For the CDR3, the DNA is TGTGCCAGCGGACTGGCAGCCAAAAACATTCAGTACTTC.